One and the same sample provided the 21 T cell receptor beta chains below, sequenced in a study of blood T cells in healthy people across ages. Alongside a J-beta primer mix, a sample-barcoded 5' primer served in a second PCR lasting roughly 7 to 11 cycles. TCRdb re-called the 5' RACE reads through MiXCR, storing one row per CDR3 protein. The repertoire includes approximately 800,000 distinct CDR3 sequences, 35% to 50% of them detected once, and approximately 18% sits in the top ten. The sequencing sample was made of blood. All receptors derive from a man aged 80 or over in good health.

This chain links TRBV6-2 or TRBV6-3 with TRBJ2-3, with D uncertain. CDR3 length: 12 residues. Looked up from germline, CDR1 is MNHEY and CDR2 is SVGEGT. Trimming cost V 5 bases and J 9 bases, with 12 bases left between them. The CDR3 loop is CASSLGSTTQYF. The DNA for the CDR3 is TGTGCCAGCAGTCTTGGTTCGACGACGCAGTATTTT.

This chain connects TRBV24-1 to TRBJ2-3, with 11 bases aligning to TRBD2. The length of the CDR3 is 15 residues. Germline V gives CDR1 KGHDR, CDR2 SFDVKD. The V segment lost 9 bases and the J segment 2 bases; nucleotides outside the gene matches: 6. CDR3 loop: CATASTSGDTDTQYF. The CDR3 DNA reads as TGTGCCACCGCCTCGACTAGCGGGGACACAGATACGCAGTATTTT.

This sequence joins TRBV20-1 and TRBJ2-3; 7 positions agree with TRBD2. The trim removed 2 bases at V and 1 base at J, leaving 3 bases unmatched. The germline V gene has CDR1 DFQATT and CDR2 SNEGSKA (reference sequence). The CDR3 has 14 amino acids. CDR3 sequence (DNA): TGCAGTGCTAGATCGGGGGGACGCACAGATACGCAGTATTTT. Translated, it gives CSARSGGRTDTQYF.

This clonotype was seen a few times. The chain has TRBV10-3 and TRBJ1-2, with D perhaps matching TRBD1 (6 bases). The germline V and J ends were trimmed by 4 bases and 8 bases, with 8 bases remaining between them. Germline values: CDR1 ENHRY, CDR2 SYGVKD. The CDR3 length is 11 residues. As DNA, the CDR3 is TGTGCCATCAGTGTAGGACAGGGCTACACCTTC. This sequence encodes CAISVGQGYTF.

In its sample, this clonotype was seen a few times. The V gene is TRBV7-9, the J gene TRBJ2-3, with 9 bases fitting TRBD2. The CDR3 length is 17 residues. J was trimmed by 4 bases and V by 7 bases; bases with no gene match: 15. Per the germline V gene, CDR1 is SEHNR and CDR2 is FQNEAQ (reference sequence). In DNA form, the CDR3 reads TGTGCCAGCACCATAGCGGCTAGCGGGATAGAAGCAGATACGCAGTATTTT. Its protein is CASTIAASGIEADTQYF. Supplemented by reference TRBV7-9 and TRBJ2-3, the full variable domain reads DTGVSQNPRHKITKRGQNVTFRCDPISEHNRLYWYRQTLGQGPEFLTYFQNEAQLEKSRLLSDRFSAERPKGSFSTLEIQRTEQGDSAMYLCASTIAASGIEADTQYFGPGTRLTVL.

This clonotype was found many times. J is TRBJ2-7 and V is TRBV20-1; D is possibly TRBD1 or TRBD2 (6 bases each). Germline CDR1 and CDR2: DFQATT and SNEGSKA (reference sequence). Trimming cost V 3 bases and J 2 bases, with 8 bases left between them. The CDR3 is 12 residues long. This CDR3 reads CSASGGTYEQYF. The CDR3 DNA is TGCAGTGCTAGCGGGGGCACCTACGAGCAGTACTTC.

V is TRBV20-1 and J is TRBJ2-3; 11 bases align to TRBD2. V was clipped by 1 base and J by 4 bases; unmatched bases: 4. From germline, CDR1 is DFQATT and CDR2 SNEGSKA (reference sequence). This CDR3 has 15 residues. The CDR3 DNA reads TGCAGTGCTAGAGGACTAGCGGGAAATCCAGATACGCAGTATTTT. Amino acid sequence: CSARGLAGNPDTQYF.

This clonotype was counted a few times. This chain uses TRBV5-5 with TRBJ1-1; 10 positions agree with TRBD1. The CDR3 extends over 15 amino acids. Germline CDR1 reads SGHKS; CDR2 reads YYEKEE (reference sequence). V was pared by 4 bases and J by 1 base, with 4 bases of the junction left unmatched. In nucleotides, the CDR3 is TGTGCCAGCAGCCCCCGGACAGGGGGGAACACTGAAGCTTTCTTT. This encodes CASSPRTGGNTEAFF.

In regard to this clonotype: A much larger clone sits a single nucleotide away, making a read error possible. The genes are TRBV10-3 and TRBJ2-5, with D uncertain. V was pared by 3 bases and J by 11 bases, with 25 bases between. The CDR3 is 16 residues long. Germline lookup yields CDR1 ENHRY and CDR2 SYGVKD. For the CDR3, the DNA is TGTGCCATCAGTGACACCTCGGGCCCCCTCTCCTACGATCAGTACTTC. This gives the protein CAISDTSGPLSYDQYF.

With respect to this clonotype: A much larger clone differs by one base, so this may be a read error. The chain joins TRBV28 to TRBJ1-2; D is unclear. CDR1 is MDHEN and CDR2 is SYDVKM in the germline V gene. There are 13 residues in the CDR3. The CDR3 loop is CAGSSTSTYGYTF. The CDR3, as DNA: TGTGCCGGCAGTTCCACCTCGACCTATGGCTACACCTTC.

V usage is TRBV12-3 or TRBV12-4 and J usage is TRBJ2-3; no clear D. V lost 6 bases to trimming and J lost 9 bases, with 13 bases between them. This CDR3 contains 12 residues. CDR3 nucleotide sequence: TGTGCCAGCAGCCGAACCCCCGAGACGCAGTATTTT. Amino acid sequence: CASSRTPETQYF.

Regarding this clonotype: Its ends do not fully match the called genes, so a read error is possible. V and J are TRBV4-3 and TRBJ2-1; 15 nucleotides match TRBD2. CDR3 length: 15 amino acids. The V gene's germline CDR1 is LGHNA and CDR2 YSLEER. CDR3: CASSPGTSGRNGQFF. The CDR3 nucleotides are TGCGCCAGCAGCCCGGGGACTAGCGGGAGGAATGGGCAGTTCTTC.

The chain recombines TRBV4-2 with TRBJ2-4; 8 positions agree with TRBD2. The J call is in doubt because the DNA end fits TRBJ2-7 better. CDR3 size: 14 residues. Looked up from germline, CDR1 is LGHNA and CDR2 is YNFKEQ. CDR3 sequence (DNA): TGTGCCAGCAGCCAAGACCAGCGGGAGCGCGAGCAGTACTTC. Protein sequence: CASSQDQREREQYF.

DNA of the CDR3: TGCGCCAGCAGGGCTAGCAGATACAATGAGCAGTACTTC. Translated: CASRASRYNEQYF. The rearrangement links TRBV4-1 to TRBJ2-5; D possibly corresponds to TRBD2 (5 bases). CDR1 is MGHRA, CDR2 YSYEKL, per germline. V shed 6 bases and J shed 11 bases, with 19 bases lying between them. The CDR3 is 13 amino acids.

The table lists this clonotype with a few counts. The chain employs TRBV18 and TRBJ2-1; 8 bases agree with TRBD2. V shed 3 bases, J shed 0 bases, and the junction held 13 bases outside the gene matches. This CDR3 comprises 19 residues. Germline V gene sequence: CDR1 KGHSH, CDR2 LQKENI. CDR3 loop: CASSPSLAGYPGSYNEQFF. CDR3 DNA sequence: TGTGCCAGCTCACCCTCGCTAGCGGGTTACCCTGGCTCCTACAATGAGCAGTTCTTC.

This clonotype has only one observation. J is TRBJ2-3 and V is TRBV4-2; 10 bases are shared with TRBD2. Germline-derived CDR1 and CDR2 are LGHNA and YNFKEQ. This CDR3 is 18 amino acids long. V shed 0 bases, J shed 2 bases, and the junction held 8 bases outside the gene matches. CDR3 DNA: TGTGCCAGCAGCCAAGATGCACCTAGCGGGGGATACACAGATACGCAGTATTTT. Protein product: CASSQDAPSGGYTDTQYF.

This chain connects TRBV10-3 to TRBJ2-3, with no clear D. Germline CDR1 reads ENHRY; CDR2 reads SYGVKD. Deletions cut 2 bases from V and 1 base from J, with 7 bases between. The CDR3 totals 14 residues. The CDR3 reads CAISEGKGTDTQYF. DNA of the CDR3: TGTGCCATCAGTGAGGGTAAGGGCACAGATACGCAGTATTTT.

CDR3: CSARGTGDLNYGYTF. As DNA, the CDR3 is TGCAGTGCTAGAGGAACCGGGGACCTTAACTATGGCTACACCTTC. J is TRBJ1-2 and V is TRBV20-1; D may be TRBD1 (5 bases). Germline loops: CDR1 DFQATT, CDR2 SNEGSKA (reference sequence). The V end lost 1 base, the J end lost 1 base, and 13 bases lay between the germline ends. CDR3 length equals 15 residues.

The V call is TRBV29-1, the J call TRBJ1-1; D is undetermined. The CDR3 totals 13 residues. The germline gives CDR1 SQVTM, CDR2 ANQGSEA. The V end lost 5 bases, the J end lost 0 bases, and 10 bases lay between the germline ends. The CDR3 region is CSVKRQMNTEAFF. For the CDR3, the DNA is TGCAGCGTTAAGCGGCAGATGAACACTGAAGCTTTCTTT.

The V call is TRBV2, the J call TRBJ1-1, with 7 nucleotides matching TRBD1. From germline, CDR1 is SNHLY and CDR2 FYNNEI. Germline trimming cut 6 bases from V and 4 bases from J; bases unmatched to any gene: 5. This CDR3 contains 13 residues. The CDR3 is CASRATGITEAFF. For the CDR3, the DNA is TGTGCCAGCAGGGCGACAGGGATCACTGAAGCTTTCTTT.

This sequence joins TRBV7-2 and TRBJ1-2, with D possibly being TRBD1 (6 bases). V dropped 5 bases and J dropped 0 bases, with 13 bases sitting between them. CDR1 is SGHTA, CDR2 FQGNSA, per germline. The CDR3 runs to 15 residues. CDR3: CASSMTGPPNYGYTF. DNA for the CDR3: TGTGCCAGCAGCATGACAGGACCTCCTAACTATGGCTACACCTTC.